The 23 T cell receptor beta chains below all came from one sample that was sequenced in a study of OX40 agonist ivuxolimab in advanced cancers. Sequencing used immunoSEQ multiplex PCR; TCRdb keeps in-frame clones, though not all of them. Among over 15,000 clones, roughly nine tenths were seen once, and the ten largest hold 15% to 20%. The source material was CD4+ or CD8+ T cells sorted from blood, sampled in a trial of the OX40 agonist ivuxolimab. The receptors come from an adult with an advanced solid tumor such as melanoma, head and neck, liver or kidney cancer.

This chain links TRBV21-1 with TRBJ2-1. TRBV21-1 is designated a pseudogene. The CDR3 consists of 14 residues. This chain's CDR3 is CASYDSGPYNEQFF. Written as DNA, the CDR3 is TGTGCCAGTTATGATTCCGGGCCTTACAATGAGCAGTTCTTC.

The CDR3 nucleotides read TGTGCCAGCAGCTTAACAGCCCCGACAGGGGGGCTGGTAGAAGCTTTCTTT. Translating gives CASSLTAPTGGLVEAFF. The V gene is TRBV7-3, the J gene TRBJ1-1, with 9 bases fitting TRBD1. The V and J ends lost 0 bases and 8 bases, in that order; junction bases with no gene match: 13. Germline assignment: CDR1 SGHTA and CDR2 FQGTGA. This CDR3 has 17 amino acids. Full variable domain (rest looked up from reference TRBV7-3 and TRBJ1-1): GAGVSQTPSNKVTEKGKYVELRCDPISGHTALYWYRQSLGQGPEFLIYFQGTGAADDSGLPNDRFFAVRPEGSVSTLKIQRTERGDSAVYLCASSLTAPTGGLVEAFFGQGTRLTVV.

The chain couples TRBV4-2 to TRBJ1-6, with 9 bases lining up with TRBD1. Germline V lookup: CDR1 LGHNA, CDR2 YNFKEQ. The CDR3 has 16 residues. V shed 6 bases, J shed 6 bases, and the junction held 9 bases outside the gene matches. CDR3 nucleotide sequence: TGTGCCAGCAGGCCAAGGTCGGGACAGGGTAATTCACCCCTCCACTTT. Residues: CASRPRSGQGNSPLHF.

The chain couples TRBV25-1 to TRBJ2-3; D gene uncertain. Germline CDR1 and CDR2: MGHDK and SYGVNS. Trimming removed 3 bases at V and 2 bases at J, with 12 bases between. The CDR3 consists of 15 residues. The CDR3 spells CASSDTKTPTDTQYF. CDR3 coding DNA: TGTGCCAGCAGTGATACTAAGACCCCCACAGATACGCAGTATTTT.

This clone was seen a handful of times. The chain combines TRBV4-1 with TRBJ2-1; D uncertain. Germline V CDR1 and CDR2: MGHRA, YSYEKL. V was cut by 0 bases and J by 4 bases, with 10 bases left in between. CDR3 length equals 15 residues. The CDR3 DNA reads as TGCGCCAGCAGCCAAGATCTATCTCCGTACAATGAGCAGTTCTTC. Residues: CASSQDLSPYNEQFF.

The gene calls are TRBV4-1 and TRBJ2-2; D remains unclear. Germline loops: CDR1 MGHRA, CDR2 YSYEKL. V dropped 4 bases and J dropped 5 bases, with 8 bases sitting between them. This CDR3 spans 13 amino acids. CDR3 nucleotide sequence: TGCGCCAGCAGCCTGATGCTTACCGGGGAGCTGTTTTTT. It codes for CASSLMLTGELFF.

This chain connects TRBV15 to TRBJ2-7; D is possibly TRBD1 (6 bases). V shed 3 bases and J shed 4 bases, with 10 bases lying between them. CDR3 length: 13 residues. Germline V gives CDR1 LNHNV, CDR2 YYDKDF (reference sequence). The CDR3 nucleotides read TGTGCCACCAGCAGCCAGGACAGTTACGAGCAGTACTTC. Its protein is CATSSQDSYEQYF. The whole variable domain, filled in from reference TRBV15 and TRBJ2-7, reads DAMVIQNPRYQVTQFGKPVTLSCSQTLNHNVMYWYQQKSSQAPKLLFHYYDKDFNNEADTPDNFQSRRPNTSFCFLDIRSPGLGDTAMYLCATSSQDSYEQYFGPGTRLTVT.

This clone is categorized as medium-sized (0.01 to 0.1%). The chain joins TRBV7-3 to TRBJ2-5; 11 bases map to TRBD2. The CDR3 is 14 amino acids. Germline V lookup: CDR1 SGHTA, CDR2 FQGTGA. Unmatched junction bases numbered 2, after V lost 5 bases and J lost 3 bases. CDR3 DNA sequence: TGTGCCAGCAGCCAGGGACTAGCGGAAGAGACCCAGTACTTC. Translating it yields CASSQGLAEETQYF.

This clone was observed a single time. This chain joins TRBV6-1 and TRBJ2-4, with D possibly called TRBD1 or TRBD2 (5 bases each). Germline-derived CDR1 and CDR2 are MNHNS and SASEGT. V lost 2 bases and J 4 bases, leaving 30 bases between the germline ends. The CDR3 has 21 residues. CDR3 DNA: TGTGCCAGCAGTGAATTCCCGCCAGGGAACATACGAGGGCCATCAAAAAACATTCAGTACTTC. Protein: CASSEFPPGNIRGPSKNIQYF.

The chain has TRBV4-1 and TRBJ2-4, with TRBD2 identical over 10 bases. V was clipped by 4 bases and J by 2 bases; unmatched bases: 11. The germline V gene encodes CDR1 MGHRA and CDR2 YSYEKL. The CDR3 length is 18 residues. CDR3 protein: CASSLTSGGASPKNIQYF. In nucleotides, the CDR3 is TGCGCCAGCAGCCTGACAAGCGGGGGGGCCTCACCCAAAAACATTCAGTACTTC.

The V and J genes are TRBV11-3 and TRBJ2-1, with 9 bases identical to TRBD2. V gave up 6 bases and J gave up 8 bases; unmatched junction bases: 8. The CDR3 covers 14 residues. CDR1 SGHNT and CDR2 YENEEA come from the germline V gene. The CDR3 DNA reads TGTGCCAGCAGGCAGCGGGAGGTTTTCCATGAGCAGTTCTTC. Its protein product is CASRQREVFHEQFF.

This clone was detected once. CDR3 bases: TGCGCCAGCAGCTACCGGACAGGGGAGGATCAGCCCCAGCATTTT. Translated: CASSYRTGEDQPQHF. The rearrangement uses TRBV4-3 and TRBJ1-5, with 9 bases aligning to TRBD1. CDR3 length: 15 residues. Per the germline V gene, CDR1 is LGHNA and CDR2 is YSLEER. The J segment lost 5 bases and the V segment lost 5 bases, leaving 7 bases of the junction unmatched.

The chain links TRBV15 to TRBJ2-7; 7 nucleotides line up with TRBD2. J gave up 1 base and V 5 bases, and 11 bases lay outside the gene matches. Looked up from germline, CDR1 is LNHNV and CDR2 is YYDKDF (reference sequence). The CDR3 is 16 residues long. The CDR3 spells CATSPLDGAGSYEQYF. The CDR3 DNA reads TGTGCCACCAGCCCCCTCGACGGAGCGGGGTCCTACGAGCAGTACTTC.

The V call is TRBV10-2, the J call TRBJ2-2; 11 bases agree with TRBD2. This CDR3 has 17 residues. The V and J ends lost 5 bases and 1 base, in that order; junction bases with no gene match: 6. Germline values: CDR1 WSHSY, CDR2 SAAADI. Here the CDR3 DNA reads TGCGCCAGCAGTAACCCGGGACTAGCGGTGAACACCGGGGAGCTGTTTTTT. This translates into CASSNPGLAVNTGELFF.

V usage is TRBV5-1 and J usage is TRBJ2-1, with D perhaps matching TRBD1 or TRBD2 (5 bases each). The CDR3 covers 14 residues. CDR1 and CDR2 (germline): SGHRS, YFSETQ. V lost 4 bases, J lost 3 bases, and 11 bases lay in between. This chain's CDR3 is CASSPRDHYNEQFF. The CDR3 coding sequence is TGCGCCAGCAGCCCCCGGGACCACTACAATGAGCAGTTCTTC.

This chain connects TRBV30 to TRBJ2-7; TRBD1 or TRBD2 may be the D gene (5 bases each). Deletions cut 3 bases from V and 5 bases from J, with 14 bases between. Per the germline V gene, CDR1 is GTSNPN and CDR2 is SVGIG (reference sequence). The CDR3 is 13 amino acids. DNA of the CDR3: TGTGCCTGGAGCGGAGGCTTAGGGGACGAGCAGTACTTC. Its translation is CAWSGGLGDEQYF.

The chain joins TRBV5-1 to TRBJ1-2; no reliable D call. The germline V and J ends were trimmed by 2 bases and 11 bases, with 16 bases remaining between them. The CDR3 has 13 residues. CDR1 and CDR2 from the germline V gene are SGHRS and YFSETQ. In DNA, the CDR3 is TGCGCCAGCAGCTTTTGGGGTACGGAAGGGTACACCTTC. Encoded protein: CASSFWGTEGYTF.

The chain recombines TRBV27 with TRBJ1-6, with no clear D. Germline CDR1 is MNHEY and CDR2 is SMNVEV (reference sequence). The CDR3 runs 13 residues. V lost 1 base and J lost 7, with 5 bases in between. The CDR3 bases are TGTGCCAGCAGTTTATGGTCGAATTCACCCCTCCACTTT. The encoded protein is CASSLWSNSPLHF.

The V call is TRBV15, the J call TRBJ2-1; 12 positions match TRBD2. Trimming cost V 4 bases and J 3 bases; bases outside gene matches: 4. Germline CDR1 LNHNV, CDR2 YYDKDF (reference sequence). The CDR3 loop spans 16 amino acids. CDR3 sequence reads: CATSILTSGGYNEQFF. As DNA, the CDR3 is TGTGCCACCAGCATCTTGACTAGCGGGGGCTACAATGAGCAGTTCTTC.

This clone was found a few times. This chain joins TRBV7-3 and TRBJ2-1; a weak D match, TRBD2 (6 bases). V lost 5 bases, J lost 0 bases, and 8 bases lay in between. The CDR3 extends over 14 amino acids. Germline-derived CDR1 and CDR2 are SGHTA and FQGTGA. The CDR3 sequence: CASSMTSSYNEQFF. CDR3 nucleotides: TGTGCCAGCAGCATGACTAGCTCCTACAATGAGCAGTTCTTC.

The V gene is TRBV5-4, the J gene TRBJ1-5, with a possible D match to TRBD1 (5 bases). Looked up from germline, CDR1 is SGHNT and CDR2 is YYREEE (reference sequence). Trimming removed 4 bases at V and 1 base at J, with 15 bases between. The CDR3 has 16 amino acids. The CDR3 region is CASSARGDGSNQPQHF. The CDR3 bases are TGTGCCAGCAGCGCTCGGGGGGACGGAAGCAATCAGCCCCAGCATTTT.

V usage is TRBV27 and J usage is TRBJ2-7; TRBD2 aligns across 7 bases. CDR3 length: 14 residues. Germline CDR1 MNHEY, CDR2 SMNVEV (reference sequence). V lost 4 bases and J lost 3; bases outside the gene matches: 6. CDR3 sequence: CASSSGGSNYEQYF. The CDR3 nucleotides read TGTGCCAGCAGTTCTGGCGGGAGTAACTACGAGCAGTACTTC.

The J gene is TRBJ1-5, the V gene TRBV2; the D is unclear. Trimming cost V 5 bases and J 5 bases, with 28 bases left between them. This CDR3 contains 19 residues. CDR1 is SNHLY, CDR2 FYNNEI, per germline. CDR3: CASSTEKAWSNSLDQPQHF. As DNA, the CDR3 is TGTGCCAGCAGTACGGAGAAGGCGTGGTCGAACAGTTTGGATCAGCCCCAGCATTTT.